This T cell receptor beta chain was sequenced during a study of T cell repertoires in cytomegalovirus infection. TCRdb fed the reads into MiXCR, producing one record per CDR3 protein. Among about 310,000 distinct CDR3 sequences listed, about 8.8% were seen once. The V gene end was trimmed by 11 bases and the J gene end by 6 bases; junction bases not matched to a gene: 14. CDR1 is ENHRY, CDR2 SYGVKD, per germline. The length of the CDR3 is 15 residues. This receptor was obtained from a human donor in good health (CMV status not recorded). Some clones in this sample may be carry-over from other donors' samples. Sequences were obtained from PBMCs. The genes are TRBV10-3 and TRBJ1-4; TRBD1 aligns across 8 bases. The CDR3 DNA reads as TGTGCCGTCAAGACCCGACAGGGGCAAGATGAAAAACTGTTTTTT. Protein sequence: CAVKTRQGQDEKLFF.